The 24 T cell receptor beta chains below were found in one sample sequenced in a study of cytomegalovirus exposure and HLA in healthy donors. Both 60 Vbeta primers and 13 Jbeta primers went into the PCR. The assay was immunoSEQ multiplex PCR, and TCRdb's table has in-frame clones only and misses some. This sample has just under 250,000 clones, with about 80% found just once. The sample was PBMCs. Receptor source: a woman in her thirties or forties in good health and CMV-seropositive.

The chain recombines TRBV4-2 with TRBJ2-7; 10 positions match TRBD2. Germline-derived CDR1 and CDR2 are LGHNA and YNFKEQ. After removal of 1 base from V and 7 bases from J, the junction contained 7 bases not matched to a gene. The CDR3 has 15 residues. The CDR3 DNA is TGTGCCAGCAGCCAAGCTAGCGGGGGTTTAGATGAGCAGTACTTC. Its translation is CASSQASGGLDEQYF.

The chain couples TRBV19 to TRBJ1-5; D call uncertain. Trimming shortened V by 5 bases and J by 1 base, and 12 bases separated the two germline ends. Germline-derived CDR1 and CDR2 are LNHDA and SQIVND (reference sequence). There are 15 residues in the CDR3. This CDR3 reads CASSRTRPSNQPQHF. CDR3 DNA: TGTGCCAGTAGTCGAACGAGGCCGAGCAATCAGCCCCAGCATTTT.

This rearrangement joins TRBV5-1 to TRBJ2-5, with TRBD1 as a possible D gene (6 bases). The V gene's germline CDR1 is SGHRS and CDR2 YFSETQ. The ends were cut back, 6 bases at V and 2 bases at J, with 14 bases in the middle. CDR3 length equals 14 residues. The CDR3 reads CASTPRTDQETQYF. The CDR3 DNA follows: TGCGCCAGCACCCCCAGGACAGATCAAGAGACCCAGTACTTC.

The V and J genes are TRBV2 and TRBJ2-2; TRBD1 matches at 9 bases. The length of the CDR3 is 16 residues. Germline CDR1 SNHLY, CDR2 FYNNEI. V lost 2 bases, J lost 0 bases, and 1 base stayed unmatched. The CDR3 protein is CASSERTGANTGELFF. As DNA, the CDR3 is TGTGCCAGCAGTGAACGGACAGGGGCGAACACCGGGGAGCTGTTTTTT.

This chain's CDR3 is CASSQGQGETEAFF. In DNA form, the CDR3 reads TGTGCCAGCAGCCAGGGACAGGGGGAGACTGAAGCTTTCTTT. The rearrangement links TRBV5-4 to TRBJ1-1, with 11 bases matching TRBD1. Trimming at V came to 4 bases and at J to 5 bases, leaving 4 bases not matched to a gene. This CDR3 is built from 14 residues. Germline lookup yields CDR1 SGHNT and CDR2 YYREEE (reference sequence).

The J gene is TRBJ2-5, the V gene TRBV9; TRBD2 is a possible D gene (5 bases). The end of the DNA is better explained by TRBJ2-7, so the J call may be wrong. Per the germline V gene, CDR1 is SGDLS and CDR2 is YYNGEE. This CDR3 has 14 amino acids. The CDR3 sequence: CASSPRPGNSEQYF. Here the CDR3 DNA reads TGTGCCAGCAGCCCCCGACCGGGGAATAGCGAGCAGTACTTC.

The chain carries TRBV5-6 and TRBJ2-5; D possibly corresponds to TRBD2 (5 bases). This CDR3 contains 14 residues. V lost 0 bases to trimming and J lost 2 bases, with 8 bases between them. Per the germline V gene, CDR1 is SGHDT and CDR2 is YYEEEE. CDR3 sequence (DNA): TGTGCCAGCAGCTTGGGAACTAGGCAAGAGACCCAGTACTTC. Amino acid sequence: CASSLGTRQETQYF.

This clone was counted a single time. The chain links TRBV7-2 to TRBJ2-7; 7 nucleotides match TRBD1. Germline CDR1 is SGHTA and CDR2 is FQGNSA. Unmatched junction bases numbered 10, after V lost 1 base and J lost 1 base. The CDR3 is 17 amino acids. CDR3 nucleotides: TGTGCCAGCAGCTTAGAGGAACCGGGACAGAAGTCCTACGAGCAGTACTTC. It translates to CASSLEEPGQKSYEQYF.

This clone was recorded only once. The rearrangement uses TRBV9 and TRBJ1-5; no firm D call. Germline V gives CDR1 SGDLS, CDR2 YYNGEE. Trimming took 0 bases from V and 1 from J, leaving 5 bases between them. The CDR3 sequence is 14 residues long. CDR3 DNA: TGTGCCAGCAGCGTAGGGCAGAGCAATCAGCCCCAGCATTTT. Its protein product is CASSVGQSNQPQHF.

The chain combines TRBV7-9 with TRBJ1-1; D remains ambiguous. Trimming took off 5 bases at V and 4 bases at J, with 8 bases between the two ends. Germline V lookup: CDR1 SEHNR, CDR2 FQNEAQ (reference sequence). This CDR3 contains 12 residues. The CDR3 DNA sequence: TGTGCCAGCAGCATTAGTAGCACTGAAGCTTTCTTT. It encodes CASSISSTEAFF.

Remarks on this clone: Within the sample, other DNA sequences also encode this same CDR3. This chain uses TRBV11-3 with TRBJ2-1; 12 nucleotides line up with TRBD2. Trimming cost V 6 bases and J 1 base; bases outside gene matches: 7. The CDR3 covers 17 residues. Germline CDR1 is SGHNT and CDR2 is YENEEA. CDR3 in amino acids: CASSSRLAGVSYNEQFF. In nucleotides, the CDR3 is TGTGCCAGCAGTTCCCGACTAGCGGGAGTGTCCTACAATGAGCAGTTCTTC.

Note on this clone: The junction does not match germline at one end; this may be a read error. The chain employs TRBV7-7 and TRBJ2-1; 7 positions match TRBD2. From germline, CDR1 is SSHAT and CDR2 FNYEAQ (reference sequence). The CDR3 totals 19 residues. The CDR3 DNA sequence: TGTGCTAGCAGCTTAGTTTTGCGCTTGATGGCGGGAGTGAAGGTTGAGCAGTTCTTC. Residues: CASSLVLRLMAGVKVEQFF.

There are a few counts of this clone. The chain joins TRBV29-1 to TRBJ2-7; TRBD1 agrees at 9 bases. The junction had 16 bases not matched to a gene; V was cut back by 6 bases and J by 7 bases. Germline assignment: CDR1 SQVTM and CDR2 ANQGSEA. The CDR3 is 15 residues long. The CDR3 bases are TGCAGCGTCACCCTACCGGGACAGGGTGTCAGTGAGCAGTACTTC. Translated, it gives CSVTLPGQGVSEQYF.

This chain connects TRBV5-6 to TRBJ2-2; D not certain. The CDR3 runs 15 residues. Looked up from germline, CDR1 is SGHDT and CDR2 is YYEEEE. The V and J ends lost 0 bases and 0 bases respectively, with 6 bases between them. The CDR3 sequence is CASSLGHPNTGELFF. The CDR3, as DNA: TGTGCCAGCAGCTTGGGACACCCGAACACCGGGGAGCTGTTTTTT.

V gene TRBV15 combines with J gene TRBJ1-1, with 7 bases identical to TRBD1. CDR3 length equals 14 residues. With V trimmed by 1 base and J by 5 bases, 4 bases remained unmatched. Germline V gene sequence: CDR1 LNHNV, CDR2 YYDKDF (reference sequence). The CDR3 DNA sequence: TGTGCCACCAGCAGAGGGAAGGGGGCGACTGAAGCTTTCTTT. Its translation is CATSRGKGATEAFF.

The chain combines TRBV4-3 with TRBJ2-5, with D tentatively TRBD2 (6 bases). V shed 3 bases and J shed 3 bases, with 11 bases lying between them. This CDR3 comprises 14 residues. Germline V gene data show CDR1 as LGHNA and CDR2 as YSLEER. The CDR3 DNA is TGCGCCAGCAGCCAGGGGCCGGGGGAAGAGACCCAGTACTTC. Translated: CASSQGPGEETQYF.

The chain couples TRBV18 to TRBJ2-5; 16 bases are a match to TRBD2. Germline V gene data show CDR1 as KGHSH and CDR2 as LQKENI. Trimming cost V 2 bases and J 5 bases; bases outside gene matches: 5. This CDR3 has 17 amino acids. CDR3 sequence reads: CASSPSGLAGGTETQYF. CDR3 DNA: TGTGCCAGCTCACCATCGGGACTAGCGGGGGGGACCGAGACCCAGTACTTC.

V is TRBV5-6 and J is TRBJ1-3; perhaps TRBD1 as D (6 bases). This CDR3 contains 16 residues. V was pared by 6 bases and J by 4 bases, with 20 bases between. The V gene's germline CDR1 is SGHDT and CDR2 YYEEEE. CDR3 in amino acids: CASTGNRDNLGNTIYF. As DNA, the CDR3 is TGTGCCAGCACCGGTAACCGGGACAACTTAGGAAACACCATATATTTT.

The V and J genes are TRBV19 and TRBJ1-1; no definite D call. The CDR3 is 13 amino acids. CDR1 and CDR2 (germline): LNHDA, SQIVND (reference sequence). V lost 1 base to trimming and J lost 4 bases, with 7 bases between them. CDR3 nucleotide sequence: TGTGCCAGTAGTATAGTCCCGGGCACTGAAGCTTTCTTT. Protein: CASSIVPGTEAFF.

The V gene is TRBV5-1, the J gene TRBJ2-1, with unresolved D. Germline V CDR1 and CDR2: SGHRS, YFSETQ. The CDR3 contains 14 residues. Trimming left V 0 bases short and J 4 bases short, with 8 bases between. In DNA, the CDR3 is TGCGCCAGCAGCTTGGTAGCTAATTACAATGAGCAGTTCTTC. This gives the protein CASSLVANYNEQFF.

The CDR3 region is CATSREWTGSPPLHF. CDR3 nucleotides: TGTGCCACCAGCAGAGAATGGACAGGGAGTCCACCCCTCCACTTT. This sequence joins TRBV15 and TRBJ1-6; TRBD1 matches at 8 bases. The J segment lost 11 bases and the V segment lost 0 bases, leaving 6 bases of the junction unmatched. The CDR3 runs to 15 residues. Germline V gene lookup returns CDR1 LNHNV and CDR2 YYDKDF (reference sequence).

The gene calls are TRBV5-1 and TRBJ2-3, with 11 bases that match TRBD2. CDR3 length: 18 amino acids. The junction had 10 bases not matched to a gene; V was cut back by 4 bases and J by 0 bases. Germline loops: CDR1 SGHRS, CDR2 YFSETQ. CDR3 bases: TGCGCCAGCAGCCCCCGGGGAGCTAGCGGGAGGAGCACAGATACGCAGTATTTT. Its translation: CASSPRGASGRSTDTQYF. Variable domain in full (rest from reference TRBV5-1 and TRBJ2-3): KAGVTQTPRYLIKTRGQQVTLSCSPISGHRSVSWYQQTPGQGLQFLFEYFSETQRNKGNFPGRFSGRQFSNSRSEMNVSTLELGDSALYLCASSPRGASGRSTDTQYFGPGTRLTVL.

The chain recombines TRBV6-1 with TRBJ1-6, with D perhaps TRBD1 (6 bases). The CDR3 extends over 15 amino acids. Germline values: CDR1 MNHNS, CDR2 SASEGT. Between the trimmed V and J ends, which lost 1 base and 5 bases, there was a span of 9 bases. For the CDR3, the DNA is TGTGCCAGCAGTGAAGTACAGGGAGATAATTCACCCCTCCACTTT. Amino acid sequence: CASSEVQGDNSPLHF.

This clone was picked up a small number of times. The chain links TRBV6-5 to TRBJ1-1, with 8 bases fitting TRBD1. The J segment lost 4 bases and the V segment lost 5 bases, leaving 3 bases of the junction unmatched. The CDR3 length is 13 residues. The germline CDR1 and CDR2 sequences are MNHEY and SVGAGI. The DNA for the CDR3 is TGTGCCAGCAGTCTTGGGACAGGCACTGAAGCTTTCTTT. It is translated as CASSLGTGTEAFF.